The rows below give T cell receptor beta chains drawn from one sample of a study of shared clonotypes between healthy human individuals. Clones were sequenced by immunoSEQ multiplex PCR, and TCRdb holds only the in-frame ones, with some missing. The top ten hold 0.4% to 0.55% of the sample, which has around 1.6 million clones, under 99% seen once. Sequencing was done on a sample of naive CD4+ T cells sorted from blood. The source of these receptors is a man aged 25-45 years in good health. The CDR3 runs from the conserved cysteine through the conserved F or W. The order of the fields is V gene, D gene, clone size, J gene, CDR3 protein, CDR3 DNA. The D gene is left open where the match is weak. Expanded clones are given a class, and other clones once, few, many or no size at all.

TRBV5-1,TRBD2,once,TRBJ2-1,CASSLELAGGGSYNEQFF,TGCGCCAGCAGCTTGGAACTAGCGGGAGGGGGTAGTTACAATGAGCAGTTCTTC
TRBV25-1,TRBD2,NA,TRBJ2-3,CASSEVGGRGTDTQYF,TGTGCCAGCAGTGAAGTTGGCGGGAGGGGTACAGATACGCAGTATTTT
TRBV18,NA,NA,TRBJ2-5,CASSPLPKETQYF,TGTGCCAGCTCACCATTACCAAAAGAGACCCAGTACTTC
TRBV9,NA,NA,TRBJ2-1,CASSVAFDVGYEQFF,TGTGCCAGCAGCGTAGCTTTTGACGTGGGTTACGAGCAGTTCTTC
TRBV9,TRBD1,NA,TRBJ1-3,CASSVALGTVGNTIYF,TGTGCCAGCAGCGTAGCTCTGGGGACAGTTGGAAACACCATATATTTT
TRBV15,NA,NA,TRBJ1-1,CATSWGSYTEAFF,TGTGCCACCAGCTGGGGCTCGTACACTGAAGCTTTCTTT
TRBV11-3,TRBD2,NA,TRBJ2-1,CASSQAGDEQFF,TGTGCCAGCAGCCAGGCGGGGGATGAGCAGTTCTTC
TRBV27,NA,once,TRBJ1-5,CASSFGGHPGQPQHF,TGTGCCAGCAGTTTCGGTGGCCATCCCGGTCAGCCCCAGCATTTT
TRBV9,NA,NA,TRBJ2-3,CASSVSPGGRTSTDTQYF,TGTGCCAGCAGCGTATCCCCCGGGGGCAGGACTAGCACAGATACGCAGTATTTT
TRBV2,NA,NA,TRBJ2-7,CATGLDWGEQYF,TGTGCCACAGGACTGGACTGGGGCGAGCAGTACTTC
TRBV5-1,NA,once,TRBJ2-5,CASSLNSVPQETQYF,TGCGCCAGCAGCTTGAACTCAGTTCCGCAAGAGACCCAGTACTTC
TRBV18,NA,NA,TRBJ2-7,CASSPRAKVLVNSYEQYF,TGTGCCAGCTCACCCAGGGCCAAAGTATTGGTTAACTCCTACGAGCAGTACTTC
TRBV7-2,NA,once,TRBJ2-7,CASSFPGRSTEQYF,TGTGCCAGCAGCTTCCCCGGGCGATCTACGGAGCAGTACTTC
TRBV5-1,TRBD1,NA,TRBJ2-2,CASSIGQGVTGELFF,TGCGCCAGCAGCATAGGACAGGGCGTCACCGGGGAGCTGTTTTTT
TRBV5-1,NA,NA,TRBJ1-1,CASSLTFRDPTEAFF,TGCGCCAGCAGCTTGACTTTCAGGGATCCCACTGAAGCTTTCTTT
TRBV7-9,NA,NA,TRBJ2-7,CASSLVRGPDYEQYF,TGTGCCAGCAGCTTAGTTCGGGGACCCGATTACGAGCAGTACTTC
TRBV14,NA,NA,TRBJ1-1,CASSQVPRATEAFF,TGTGCCAGCAGCCAAGTTCCCAGGGCCACTGAAGCTTTCTTT
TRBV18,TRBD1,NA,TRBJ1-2,CASSPARQGDFHGYTF,TGTGCCAGCTCACCAGCTCGACAGGGGGATTTCCATGGCTACACCTTC
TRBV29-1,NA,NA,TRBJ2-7,CSVGLLKGGEQYF,TGCAGCGTTGGGCTCTTAAAAGGTGGCGAGCAGTACTTC
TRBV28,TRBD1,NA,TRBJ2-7,CASSLAGQVKYF,TGTGCCAGCAGTTTGGCCGGACAGGTTAAGTACTTC
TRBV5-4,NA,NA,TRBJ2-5,CASSSDSLRETQYF,TGTGCCAGCAGCTCGGACAGTTTACGGGAGACCCAGTACTTC
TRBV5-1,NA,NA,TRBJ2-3,CASSLQGTDTQYF,TGCGCCAGCAGCTTGCAGGGCACAGATACGCAGTATTTT
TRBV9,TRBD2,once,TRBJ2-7,CASSASSGRYEQYF,TGTGCCAGCAGCGCCTCTAGCGGAAGATACGAGCAGTACTTC
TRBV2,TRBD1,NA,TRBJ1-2,CASTEGGTVYGYTF,TGTGCCAGCACCGAAGGTGGGACAGTTTATGGCTACACCTTC
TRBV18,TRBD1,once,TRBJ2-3,CASSLGQVGTDTQYF,TGTGCCAGCTCACTAGGACAGGTCGGCACAGATACGCAGTATTTT
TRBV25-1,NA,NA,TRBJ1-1,CASHGIGPNTEAFF,TGTGCCAGCCATGGTATAGGGCCTAACACTGAAGCTTTCTTT
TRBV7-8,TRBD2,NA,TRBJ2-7,CASSLKWTSTEQYF,TGTGCCAGCAGCTTAAAGTGGACTAGCACGGAGCAGTACTTC
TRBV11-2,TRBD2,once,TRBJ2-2,CASRGLAGGELFF,TGTGCCAGCAGAGGACTAGCAGGCGGGGAGCTGTTTTTT
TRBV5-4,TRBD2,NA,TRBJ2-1,CASSFRTSGRNNEQFF,TGTGCCAGCAGCTTCCGGACTAGCGGGAGAAACAATGAGCAGTTCTTC
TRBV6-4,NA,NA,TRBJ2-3,CASSEQFSTDTQYF,TGTGCCAGCAGTGAACAGTTTAGCACAGATACGCAGTATTTT
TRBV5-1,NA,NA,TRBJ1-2,CASSPSPVTFNYGYTF,TGCGCCAGCAGCCCCAGTCCGGTTACCTTTAACTATGGCTACACCTTC
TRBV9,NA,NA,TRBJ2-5,CASSFEMSKETQYF,TGTGCCAGCAGCTTCGAAATGTCGAAAGAGACCCAGTACTTC
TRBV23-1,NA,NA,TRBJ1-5,CARTEYSNQPQHF,TGCGCCAGGACAGAGTATAGCAATCAGCCCCAGCATTTT
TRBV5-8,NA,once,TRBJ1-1,CASRRVLNTEAFF,TGTGCCAGCAGGAGAGTTTTGAACACTGAAGCTTTCTTT
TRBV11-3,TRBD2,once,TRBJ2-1,CASSLGGTSGSYNEQFF,TGTGCCAGCAGCTTAGGGGGGACTAGCGGGAGCTACAATGAGCAGTTCTTC
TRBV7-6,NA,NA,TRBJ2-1,CASSLHPAGSMFWAYNEQFF,TGTGCCAGCAGCCTACACCCGGCAGGGTCTATGTTTTGGGCCTACAATGAGCAGTTCTTC
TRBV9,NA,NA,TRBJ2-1,CASSVGGSYNEQFF,TGTGCCAGCAGCGTCGGGGGTTCCTACAATGAGCAGTTCTTC
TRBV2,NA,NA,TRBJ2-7,CASSSLRSYEQYF,TGTGCCAGCAGTTCCCTGAGATCCTACGAGCAGTACTTC
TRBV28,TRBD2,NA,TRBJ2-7,CASSSPREREPYEQYF,TGTGCCAGCAGTTCCCCCCGGGAGCGGGAGCCCTACGAGCAGTACTTC
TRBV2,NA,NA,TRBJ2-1,CASTGLSSYNEQFF,TGTGCCAGCACAGGGTTAAGCTCCTACAATGAGCAGTTCTTC
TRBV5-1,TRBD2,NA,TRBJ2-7,CASSPPLAAGLAQGEQYF,TGCGCCAGCAGCCCACCCTTGGCCGCGGGACTAGCCCAGGGCGAGCAGTACTTC
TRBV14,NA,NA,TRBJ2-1,CASSQDQIALDEQFF,TGTGCCAGCAGCCAAGATCAAATAGCGTTGGATGAGCAGTTCTTC
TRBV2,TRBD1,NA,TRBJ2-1,CASRDRQGYNEQFF,TGTGCCAGCAGGGACCGACAGGGTTACAATGAGCAGTTCTTC
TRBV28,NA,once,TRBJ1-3,CASSPGGLGGNTIYF,TGTGCCAGCAGTCCGGGGGGATTGGGAGGAAACACCATATATTTT
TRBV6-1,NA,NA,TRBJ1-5,CASSDARQPQHF,TGTGCCAGCAGTGATGCGAGACAGCCCCAGCATTTT
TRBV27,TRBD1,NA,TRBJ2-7,CASSYRGQTYEQYF,TGTGCCAGCAGTTACAGGGGGCAAACCTACGAGCAGTACTTC
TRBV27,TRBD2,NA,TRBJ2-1,CASSLWSSGGSYNEQFF,TGTGCCAGCAGTTTATGGTCTAGCGGTGGCTCCTACAATGAGCAGTTCTTC
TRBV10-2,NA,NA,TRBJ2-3,CASRSPSTDTQYF,TGCGCCAGCAGGAGCCCCAGCACAGATACGCAGTATTTT
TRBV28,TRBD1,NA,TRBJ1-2,CASSLWKQGQAYGYTF,TGTGCCAGCAGTTTATGGAAACAGGGACAGGCTTATGGCTACACCTTC
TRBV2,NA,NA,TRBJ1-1,CASRDRDTEAFF,TGTGCCAGCAGGGATAGAGACACTGAAGCTTTCTTT
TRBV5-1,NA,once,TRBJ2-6,CASSFQQGGGSSGANVLTF,TGCGCCAGCAGCTTCCAACAGGGTGGTGGTTCTTCTGGGGCCAACGTCCTGACTTTC
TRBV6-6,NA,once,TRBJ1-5,CASSEGGASNQPQHF,TGTGCCAGCAGCGAAGGGGGGGCTAGCAATCAGCCCCAGCATTTT
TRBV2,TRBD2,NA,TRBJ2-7,CASSDWEGSYEQYF,TGTGCCAGCAGTGATTGGGAGGGGTCCTACGAGCAGTACTTC
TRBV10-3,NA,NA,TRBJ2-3,CAISESASADTQYF,TGTGCCATCAGTGAGTCGGCTAGCGCAGATACGCAGTATTTT
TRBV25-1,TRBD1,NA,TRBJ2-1,CASRGGSSYNEQFF,TGTGCCAGCAGAGGGGGCAGCTCCTACAATGAGCAGTTCTTC
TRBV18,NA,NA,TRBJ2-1,CASSYTGNEQFF,TGTGCCAGCTCATATACAGGCAATGAGCAGTTCTTC